These 25 T cell receptor beta chains were sequenced from one sample in a study of CD8+ T cells in alopecia areata. Extraction of RNA preceded its reverse transcription into cDNA, which served as the sequencing template. Clones were read by immunoSEQ multiplex PCR, and TCRdb kept only the in-frame ones, dropping some. The sample includes tens of thousands of clones, approximately 60% seen only once; the top ten take approximately 15%. The specimen was CD8+ T cells sorted from blood, collected at week 0. The source is a human donor with alopecia areata.

The chain links TRBV4-1 to TRBJ1-1, with 10 bases that match TRBD1. The V segment lost 7 bases and the J segment 3 bases; nucleotides outside the gene matches: 8. This CDR3 spans 15 amino acids. The germline V gene encodes CDR1 MGHRA and CDR2 YSYEKL. CDR3 in amino acids: CASTDWTGGYTEAFF. The CDR3 DNA follows: TGCGCCAGCACCGACTGGACAGGGGGGTACACTGAAGCTTTCTTT.

This chain links TRBV6-6 with TRBJ2-7; unclear D gene. Trimming stripped 6 bases from V and 3 bases from J, with 12 bases between. There are 13 residues in the CDR3. Germline assignment: CDR1 MNHNY and CDR2 SVGAGI (reference sequence). The CDR3, as DNA: TGTGCCAGCAGACAAGAGAGTAGCTACGAGCAGTACTTC. Translating it yields CASRQESSYEQYF.

In its sample, this clone was seen a few times. This chain uses TRBV25-1 with TRBJ2-7, with 9 bases lining up with TRBD1. The CDR3 contains 13 residues. Trimming at V came to 6 bases and at J to 5 bases, leaving 5 bases not matched to a gene. Germline values: CDR1 MGHDK, CDR2 SYGVNS. The chain's CDR3 is CASSHRGLNEQYF. The CDR3 nucleotides read TGTGCCAGCAGCCACAGGGGGCTCAACGAGCAGTACTTC.

The J gene is TRBJ1-5, the V gene TRBV27; the D is unclear. CDR1 and CDR2 from the germline V gene are MNHEY and SMNVEV (reference sequence). This CDR3 is built from 14 residues. The V gene lost 11 bases and the J gene lost 4 bases, with 18 bases spanning the gap. The CDR3 DNA follows: TGTGCCTGTAAATCGGGGATGGGGAATCAGCCCCAGCATTTT. Its translation: CACKSGMGNQPQHF.

This clone was recorded a few times. The genes are TRBV29-1 and TRBJ2-7; TRBD2 agrees at 8 bases. Losses at the gene ends were 1 base for V and 7 bases for J; bases not matched to a gene: 9. The CDR3 length is 14 residues. The germline CDR1 and CDR2 sequences are SQVTM and ANQGSEA. This CDR3 is CSVEGDQRGREQYF. In DNA, the CDR3 is TGCAGCGTTGAAGGGGACCAGCGGGGGAGAGAGCAGTACTTC.

This clone was observed once. V gene TRBV7-9 combines with J gene TRBJ2-3, with D possibly being TRBD2 (7 bases). The CDR3 is 15 amino acids. Per germline, CDR1 SEHNR and CDR2 FQNEAQ (reference sequence). V lost 6 bases and J 0 bases, leaving 13 bases between the germline ends. CDR3 nucleotide sequence: TGTGCCAGCAGGTTTGGCGGGGGCAGCACAGATACGCAGTATTTT. It translates to CASRFGGGSTDTQYF.

This clone has a handful of counts. The chain links TRBV15 to TRBJ2-5; D uncertain. The length of the CDR3 is 12 residues. Germline assignment: CDR1 LNHNV and CDR2 YYDKDF (reference sequence). The V end was cut by 1 base, the J end by 3 bases, with 3 bases between. For the CDR3, the DNA is TGTGCCACCAGCAGAGCGGAAGAGACCCAGTACTTC. It yields the protein CATSRAEETQYF. Supplemented by reference TRBV15 and TRBJ2-5, the full variable domain reads DAMVIQNPRYQVTQFGKPVTLSCSQTLNHNVMYWYQQKSSQAPKLLFHYYDKDFNNEADTPDNFQSRRPNTSFCFLDIRSPGLGDTAMYLCATSRAEETQYFGPGTRLLVL.

A single count supports this clone. The V and J genes are TRBV27 and TRBJ2-5, with a tentative D call TRBD1 (6 bases). Germline assignment: CDR1 MNHEY and CDR2 SMNVEV (reference sequence). V was shortened by 4 bases and J by 3 bases, with 15 bases between the two germline ends. There are 15 residues in the CDR3. The CDR3 region is CASSSFGQTKETQYF. CDR3 DNA sequence: TGTGCCAGCAGTTCATTCGGACAGACCAAAGAGACCCAGTACTTC.

This chain joins TRBV5-6 and TRBJ2-7, with a possible D match to TRBD1 (5 bases). Germline V gene sequence: CDR1 SGHDT, CDR2 YYEEEE. The CDR3 runs to 13 residues. Trimming removed 0 bases from V and 6 bases from J, with 10 bases in between. The CDR3 spells CASSLGQGAEQYF. The CDR3 DNA reads as TGTGCCAGCAGCTTGGGGCAAGGGGCCGAGCAGTACTTC.

This clone was seen once. This chain joins TRBV5-6 and TRBJ1-1; D call uncertain. Germline V lookup: CDR1 SGHDT, CDR2 YYEEEE. The CDR3 length is 11 residues. V gave up 1 base and J gave up 2 bases, with 0 bases separating them. The CDR3 nucleotides are TGTGCCAGCAGCTTGAACACTGAAGCTTTCTTT. Its translation is CASSLNTEAFF.

The genes are TRBV11-2 and TRBJ2-5; D tentatively fits TRBD1 or TRBD2 (5 bases each). V shed 0 bases and J shed 1 base, with 9 bases lying between them. The CDR3 sequence is 15 residues long. CDR1 and CDR2 from the germline V gene are SGHAT and FQNNGV. CDR3 amino acids: CASSLDPGSQETQYF. CDR3 DNA sequence: TGTGCCAGCAGCTTAGATCCAGGGAGCCAAGAGACCCAGTACTTC.

The CDR3 sequence: CASSLGGGLYEQYF. CDR3 DNA: TGTGCCAGCAGCTTAGGTGGGGGGCTCTACGAGCAGTACTTC. V and J are TRBV7-9 and TRBJ2-7, with D perhaps being TRBD1 or TRBD2 (6 bases each). The germline V gene has CDR1 SEHNR and CDR2 FQNEAQ (reference sequence). The CDR3 contains 14 residues. Trimming took 1 base from V and 3 from J, leaving 10 bases between them.

In regard to this clone: Other DNA sequences of this sample code for an identical CDR3. This chain links TRBV30 with TRBJ2-1, with no clear D. V dropped 3 bases and J dropped 5 bases, with 2 bases sitting between them. This CDR3 comprises 10 residues. From germline, CDR1 is GTSNPN and CDR2 SVGIG (reference sequence). CDR3 nucleotides: TGTGCCTGGAGCAACAATGAGCAGTTCTTC. Translating it yields CAWSNNEQFF.

The rearrangement uses TRBV4-3 and TRBJ2-3; the match to TRBD2 covers 7 bases. This CDR3 contains 15 residues. V was pared by 4 bases and J by 1 base, with 5 bases of the junction left unmatched. Per the germline V gene, CDR1 is LGHNA and CDR2 is YSLEER. CDR3 in DNA: TGCGCCAGCAGCCCATGGACTAGTGGCACAGATACGCAGTATTTT. Translation gives CASSPWTSGTDTQYF.

Points on this clone: Other DNA sequences in the same sample also yield this CDR3. This rearrangement joins TRBV4-3 to TRBJ2-3; D unclear. Germline V CDR1 and CDR2: LGHNA, YSLEER. Trimming shortened V by 0 bases and J by 3 bases, and 4 bases separated the two germline ends. This CDR3 comprises 13 residues. The CDR3 DNA follows: TGCGCCAGCAGCCAAGACTCTACAGATACGCAGTATTTT. Protein: CASSQDSTDTQYF.

V usage is TRBV19 and J usage is TRBJ2-3, with 7 positions matching TRBD1. CDR3 length: 16 residues. In germline, CDR1 is LNHDA, CDR2 SQIVND (reference sequence). V lost 5 bases to trimming and J lost 4 bases; unmatched junction nucleotides: 12. The chain's CDR3 is CASSGPLGQVADTQYF. Written as DNA, the CDR3 is TGTGCCAGTAGTGGCCCTTTAGGACAGGTGGCAGATACGCAGTATTTT.

The rearrangement links TRBV29-1 to TRBJ2-1, with TRBD2 matching 7 bases. The CDR3 runs to 14 residues. Germline V gene sequence: CDR1 SQVTM, CDR2 ANQGSEA. Trimming took 8 bases from V and 10 from J; bases not matched to a gene: 17. CDR3 region: CSLLLRGTRQEQFF. In nucleotides, the CDR3 is TGCAGCCTCCTCCTGCGGGGGACCCGCCAAGAGCAGTTCTTC.

V is TRBV25-1 and J is TRBJ2-1; D perhaps matches TRBD2 (6 bases). Germline CDR1 and CDR2: MGHDK and SYGVNS. The length of the CDR3 is 13 residues. The V end was cut by 4 bases, the J end by 7 bases, with 11 bases between. The CDR3 sequence is CASSAPAGNEQFF. The CDR3 region has the DNA TGTGCCAGCAGTGCACCCGCGGGGAATGAGCAGTTCTTC.

The chain joins TRBV30 to TRBJ1-1, with D unclear. The CDR3 length is 12 residues. Deletions cut 1 base from V and 5 bases from J, with 8 bases between. Germline-derived CDR1 and CDR2 are GTSNPN and SVGIG (reference sequence). CDR3 DNA: TGTGCCTGGAGTGCGCTGGGGACTGAAGCTTTCTTT. Translated: CAWSALGTEAFF.

The J gene is TRBJ1-2, the V gene TRBV29-1; 7 bases fit TRBD1. Germline CDR1 and CDR2: SQVTM and ANQGSEA. The CDR3 runs to 12 residues. With 6 bases clipped from V and 7 bases from J, the junction kept 8 bases outside the gene matches. CDR3 sequence: CSVDQGVGGYTF. CDR3 nucleotide sequence: TGCAGCGTGGATCAGGGGGTTGGTGGCTACACCTTC. Combining the CDR3 with reference TRBV29-1 and TRBJ1-2 gives the whole variable domain SAVISQKPSRDICQRGTSLTIQCQVDSQVTMMFWYRQQPGQSLTLIATANQGSEATYESGFVIDKFPISRPNLTFSTLTVSNMSPEDSSIYLCSVDQGVGGYTFGSGTRLTVV.

The DNA of the CDR3 is TGTGCCAGCAGTGTTGGATTTGGTCAGCCCCAGCATTTT. This codes for CASSVGFGQPQHF. This chain links TRBV6-4 with TRBJ1-5; D is unclear. Germline assignment: CDR1 MRHNA and CDR2 SNTAGT. Trimming removed 4 bases from V and 6 bases from J, with 10 bases in between. This CDR3 contains 13 residues.

This clone showed up just a few times. The chain links TRBV10-3 to TRBJ2-3; D not certain. V dropped 3 bases and J dropped 6 bases, with 10 bases sitting between them. The CDR3 runs 13 residues. Germline V gene lookup returns CDR1 ENHRY and CDR2 SYGVKD. The CDR3 reads CAISDTERDTQYF. CDR3 DNA: TGTGCCATCAGTGACACCGAAAGGGATACGCAGTATTTT.

The chain couples TRBV27 to TRBJ2-2; D might be TRBD2 (5 bases). Looked up from germline, CDR1 is MNHEY and CDR2 is SMNVEV (reference sequence). The CDR3 runs 13 residues. The V end lost 1 base, the J end lost 6 bases, and 6 bases lay between the germline ends. As DNA, the CDR3 is TGTGCCAGCAGTTTATTCGGGGCCGGGGAGCTGTTTTTT. Encoded protein: CASSLFGAGELFF.

The chain employs TRBV29-1 and TRBJ2-1, with 12 bases matching TRBD2. This CDR3 comprises 14 residues. Germline values: CDR1 SQVTM, CDR2 ANQGSEA. J gave up 10 bases and V 3 bases, and 7 bases lay outside the gene matches. CDR3 DNA: TGCAGCGTTGATGAGACTAGCGGGAGCGGGGAGCAGTTCTTC. This codes for CSVDETSGSGEQFF.

The chain employs TRBV29-1 and TRBJ1-2; 7 positions match TRBD1. CDR1 SQVTM and CDR2 ANQGSEA come from the germline V gene. Unmatched junction bases numbered 10, after V lost 1 base and J lost 8 bases. This CDR3 is built from 14 residues. The chain's CDR3 is CSVEALQGPDGYTF. The CDR3 DNA follows: TGCAGCGTTGAAGCTTTACAGGGGCCCGACGGCTACACCTTC.